This TCR beta chain was sequenced during a study of blood T cells in healthy people across ages. Primers used in a second PCR of about 7 to 12 cycles were a sample-barcoded 5' primer and a J-beta primer mix. One entry per CDR3 protein results from TCRdb running MiXCR on the 5' RACE reads. The data show some 710,000 distinct CDR3 sequences, with about 24% seen just once and 20% to 25% held by the top ten. Trimming cost V 5 bases and J 4 bases, with 12 bases left between them. Germline values: CDR1 SGHRS, CDR2 YFSETQ. The CDR3 spans 13 residues. This clonotype turned up a few times. The study recruited healthy Caucasian donors from Russia who were aged about 6 to 95.

V and J are TRBV5-1 and TRBJ1-1; D not certain. Material: blood. The TCR sequence derives from a man in his 70s in good health. DNA for the CDR3: TGCGCCAGCAGTAAGGACCTGGCCACTGAAGCTTTCTTT. Amino acid sequence: CASSKDLATEAFF.